This TCR beta chain emerged from a study of beta chain features in type 1 diabetes. Broader study findings: Moderate but significant shortening of TCRB CDR3s was recorded in all four CD4+ subsets from Type 1 diabetes patients.

With respect to this clone: Its antigen remains unknown.

V dropped 6 bases and J dropped 0 bases, with 6 bases sitting between them. The CDR3 loop spans 12 amino acids. The germline gives CDR1 MNHEY, CDR2 SVGAGI. Investigators reverse transcribed all isolated RNA, so they sequenced expressed TCRB transcripts. Libraries were prepared by immunoSEQ multiplex PCR; TCRdb keeps only in-frame clonotypes and omits some of them. The sample has 200,000 to 300,000 clones, 20% seen once. The J gene is TRBJ2-7, the V gene TRBV6-5, with TRBD1 as a possible D gene (5 bases). The sequenced sample was naive CD4+ T cells from blood. The clonotype originates from a woman in her 40s with type 1 diabetes. The CDR3 coding sequence is TGTGCCAGCAGGGACACCTCCTACGAGCAGTACTTC. It is translated as CASRDTSYEQYF.